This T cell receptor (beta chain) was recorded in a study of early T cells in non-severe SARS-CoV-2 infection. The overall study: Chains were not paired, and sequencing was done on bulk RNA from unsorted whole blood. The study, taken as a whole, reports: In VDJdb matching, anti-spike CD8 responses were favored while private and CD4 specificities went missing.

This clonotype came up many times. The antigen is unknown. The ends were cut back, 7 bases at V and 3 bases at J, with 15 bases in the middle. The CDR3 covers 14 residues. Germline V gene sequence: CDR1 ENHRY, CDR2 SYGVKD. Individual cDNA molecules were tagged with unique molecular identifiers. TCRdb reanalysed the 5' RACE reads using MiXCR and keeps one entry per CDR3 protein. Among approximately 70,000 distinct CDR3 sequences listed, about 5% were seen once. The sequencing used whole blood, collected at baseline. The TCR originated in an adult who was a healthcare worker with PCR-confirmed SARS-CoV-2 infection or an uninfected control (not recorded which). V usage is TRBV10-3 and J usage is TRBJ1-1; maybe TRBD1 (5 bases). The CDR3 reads CAIMVSGKDTEAFF. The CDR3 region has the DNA TGTGCCATCATGGTTTCAGGGAAGGACACTGAAGCTTTCTTT.